This note documents a single TCR beta chain sequence. Its specific antigen is unknown. There are no base qualities to consult, and no much larger clone falls within one base. For sequencing of the TCRbeta CDR3 region, genomic DNA was extracted from the sorted cells. The immunoSEQ Assay was used to sequence the TCRbeta CDR3 regions. This is the immuneACCESS table as TCRdb keeps it, with only in-frame sequences that have V and J called. A part of the clones is gone; compared with another copy, unresolved V genes explain less than half, and the rest is unexplained. The sample profile shows roughly 97,000 clones; roughly nine tenths of them were found once. The ten largest clones take up approximately 5.7% of the sample. These data come from a study of OX40 agonist ivuxolimab in advanced cancers. For the wider study: Ivuxolimab was an agonistic, fully human IgG2 monoclonal antibody directed against OX40 (CD134), a costimulatory receptor. The dose-escalation cohort was 82.7% male with a mean age of 60 years, ranging from roughly 23 to 79. Peripheral TCRbeta sequencing was intended to test whether TCR sequence diversity was altered and clonal T-cell expansion was caused by ivuxolimab. Intravenous ivuxolimab was administered to patients every 2 weeks at six dose levels: 0.01, 0.1, 0.3, 1.5, 3 and 10 mg/kg. Among the approximately 54 dose-escalation patients, approximately 20 had hepatocellular carcinoma, roughly 15 melanoma, 9 renal cell carcinoma and 9 head and neck cancer. The monotherapy dose-escalation portion (N ≈ 50 patients) of the phase I ivuxolimab trial is reported in the paper. Prior anti-PD-1, anti-PD-L1 or anti-CTLA-4 therapy was permitted, and 30% to 50% of dose-escalation patients had received checkpoint inhibitors. Partial responses occurred in three dose-escalation patients, of whom one had hepatocellular carcinoma and two had cutaneous melanoma.

Patients with autoimmune disease history or receiving systemic immunosuppression were excluded from the trial. Peripheral blood for TCR sequencing was collected from all dose cohorts at baseline, on cycle 4 day 1, and on cycle 7 day 1. Samples were obtained from an open-label, multicenter, first-in-human phase I dose-escalation trial of ivuxolimab. Adults with locally advanced or metastatic head and neck squamous cell, hepatocellular, melanoma or renal cell carcinoma were enrolled in the trial. Before TCR sequencing, CD4+ and CD8+ T cells were separately sorted from peripheral blood. Study-wide findings and limitations: After ivuxolimab, expanded clones were on average more numerous among CD8+ T cells than among CD4+ T cells. Which antigens the clonally expanded peripheral T cells were specific for was not determined. At doses from 0.1 to 3.0 mg/kg, clonal expansion was seen in both CD4+ and CD8+ blood T cells between baseline and week 6. Low levels of normalized T-cell clonal expansion were also shown by some nonresponding patients. In the 0.1-3.0 mg/kg groups, partial responders were among the patients with the lowest normalized peripheral clonal expansion, particularly in CD8+ T cells.

V lost 8 bases and J lost 2 bases; the stretch between them is 9 bases long. From the cysteine up to the phenylalanine, the CDR3 has a length of 13 residues. Here the CDR3 DNA is all that survives: 39 bases in frame from base 1. CDR1 is given as LNHDA and CDR2 as SQIVND, both from the germline V gene (reference sequence). The origin of this receptor is an adult with an advanced solid tumor such as melanoma, head and neck, liver or kidney cancer. Recombination linked TRBV19 to TRBJ1-4; no D segment can be confidently identified. The sample consisted of CD4+ or CD8+ T cells sorted from blood, taken in a trial of the OX40 agonist ivuxolimab. Here the CDR3 is given as CASRAFTNEKLFF. At the DNA level, the sequence is TGTGCCAGTCGTGCGTTTACTAATGAAAAACTGTTTTTT.